The 4 T cell receptor beta chains below were found in one sample sequenced in a study of T cells in Graves' hyperthyroidism and ophthalmopathy. Researchers took RNA transcripts and amplified the TCR beta CDR3 regions from them. HTBI primers were employed in a first-round RT-PCR of the TCR CDR3. TCRdb used MiXCR to reprocess the multiplex PCR reads, holding one entry per CDR3 protein. The table lists some 770,000 distinct CDR3 sequences, approximately 16% of them singletons. The sample taken for sequencing was blood. All receptors derive from a man younger than 35 with Graves' hyperthyroidism.

This clonotype was observed at least ten times. The chain employs TRBV7-9 and TRBJ2-4; 9 bases are a match to TRBD1. The ends lost 5 bases at V and 5 bases at J; junction bases unmatched: 1. This CDR3 spans 13 amino acids. Germline V CDR1 and CDR2: SEHNR, FQNEAQ (reference sequence). CDR3 region: CASSGTGQNIQYF. The CDR3 DNA reads TGTGCCAGCAGCGGGACAGGGCAAAACATTCAGTACTTC.

This clonotype was recorded many times. V and J are TRBV12-5 and TRBJ2-7, with 9 bases fitting TRBD2. Germline V CDR1 and CDR2: LGHNT, FRNRAP. This CDR3 is 12 amino acids long. V lost 11 bases, J lost 5 bases, and 7 bases stayed unmatched. CDR3 loop: CAGPRTSDEQYF. The DNA for the CDR3 is TGTGCTGGGCCGCGGACTAGCGACGAGCAGTACTTC. Drawing the rest from reference TRBV12-5 and TRBJ2-7, the complete variable domain is DARVTQTPRHKVTEMGQEVTMRCQPILGHNTVFWYRQTMMQGLELLAYFRNRAPLDDSGMPKDRFSAEMPDATLATLKIQPSEPRDSAVYFCAGPRTSDEQYFGPGTRLTVT.

This clonotype has a count of ten or more. The chain is built from TRBV12-3 or TRBV12-4 and TRBJ2-1, with D maybe TRBD2 (5 bases). The CDR3 loop spans 14 amino acids. V lost 6 bases and J 9 bases, leaving 18 bases between the germline ends. CDR3: CASSFEGVPGEQFF. The CDR3 DNA reads as TGTGCCAGCAGCTTTGAGGGAGTTCCCGGTGAGCAGTTCTTC.

The gene calls are TRBV4-1 and TRBJ2-1; 11 bases match TRBD2. CDR1 is MGHRA, CDR2 YSYEKL, per germline. The junction had 5 bases not matched to a gene; V was cut back by 2 bases and J by 2 bases. This CDR3 has 17 residues. The CDR3 bases are TGCGCCAGCAGCCAAAATAGCGGGAGGGTCACCTACAATGAGCAGTTCTTC. Translation gives CASSQNSGRVTYNEQFF.